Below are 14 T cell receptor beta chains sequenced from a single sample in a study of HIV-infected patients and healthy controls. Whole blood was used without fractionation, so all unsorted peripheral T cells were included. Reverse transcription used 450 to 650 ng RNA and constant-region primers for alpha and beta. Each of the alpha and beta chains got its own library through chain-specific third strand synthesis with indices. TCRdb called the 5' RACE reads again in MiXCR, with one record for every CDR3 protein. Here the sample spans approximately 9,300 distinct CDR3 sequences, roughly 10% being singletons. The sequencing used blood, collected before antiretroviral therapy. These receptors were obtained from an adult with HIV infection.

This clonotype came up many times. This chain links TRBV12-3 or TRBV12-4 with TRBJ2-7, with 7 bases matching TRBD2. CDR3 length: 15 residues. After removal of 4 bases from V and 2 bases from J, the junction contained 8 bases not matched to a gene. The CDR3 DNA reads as TGTGCCAGCAGTTCCCGCGGCGGGAGCACCTACGAGCAGTACTTC. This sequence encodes CASSSRGGSTYEQYF.

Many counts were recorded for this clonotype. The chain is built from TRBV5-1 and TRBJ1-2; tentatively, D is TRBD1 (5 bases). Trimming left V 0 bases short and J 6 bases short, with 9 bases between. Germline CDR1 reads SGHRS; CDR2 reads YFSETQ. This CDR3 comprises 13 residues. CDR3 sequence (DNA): TGCGCCAGCAGCTTGGAGGGGAAGGATGGCTACACCTTC. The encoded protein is CASSLEGKDGYTF. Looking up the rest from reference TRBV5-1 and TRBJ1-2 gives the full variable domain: KAGVTQTPRYLIKTRGQQVTLSCSPISGHRSVSWYQQTPGQGLQFLFEYFSETQRNKGNFPGRFSGRQFSNSRSEMNVSTLELGDSALYLCASSLEGKDGYTFGSGTRLTVV.

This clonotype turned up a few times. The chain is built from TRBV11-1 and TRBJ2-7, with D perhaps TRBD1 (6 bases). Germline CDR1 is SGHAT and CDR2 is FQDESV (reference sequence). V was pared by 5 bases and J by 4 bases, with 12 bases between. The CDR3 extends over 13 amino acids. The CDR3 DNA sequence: TGTGCCAGCAGCGAGGGACAAGCTTACGAGCAGTACTTC. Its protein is CASSEGQAYEQYF. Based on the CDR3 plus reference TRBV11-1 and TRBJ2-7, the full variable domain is EAEVAQSPRYKITEKSQAVAFWCDPISGHATLYWYRQILGQGPELLVQFQDESVVDDSQLPKDRFSAERLKGVDSTLKIQPAELGDSAMYLCASSEGQAYEQYFGPGTRLTVT.

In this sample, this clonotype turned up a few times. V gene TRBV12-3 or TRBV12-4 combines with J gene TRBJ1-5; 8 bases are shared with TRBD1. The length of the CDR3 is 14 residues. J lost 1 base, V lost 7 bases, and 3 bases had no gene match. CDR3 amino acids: CASTRTGSNQPQHF. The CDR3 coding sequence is TGTGCCAGCACCAGGACAGGGAGCAATCAGCCCCAGCATTTT.

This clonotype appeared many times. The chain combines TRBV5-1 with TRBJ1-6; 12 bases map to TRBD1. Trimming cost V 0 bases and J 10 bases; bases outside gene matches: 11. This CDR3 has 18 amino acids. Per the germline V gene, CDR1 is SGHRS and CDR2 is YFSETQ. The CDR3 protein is CASSLAAGTGGAGSPLHF. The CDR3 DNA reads TGCGCCAGCAGCTTGGCCGCGGGGACAGGGGGCGCTGGATCACCCCTCCACTTT.

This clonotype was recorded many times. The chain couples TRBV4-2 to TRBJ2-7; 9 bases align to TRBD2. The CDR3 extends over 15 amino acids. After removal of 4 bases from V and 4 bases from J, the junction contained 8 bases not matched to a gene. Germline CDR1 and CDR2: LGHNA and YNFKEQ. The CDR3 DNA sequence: TGTGCCAGCAGCCCCTCAAGCGGGGGGCGTTACGAGCAGTACTTC. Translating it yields CASSPSSGGRYEQYF.

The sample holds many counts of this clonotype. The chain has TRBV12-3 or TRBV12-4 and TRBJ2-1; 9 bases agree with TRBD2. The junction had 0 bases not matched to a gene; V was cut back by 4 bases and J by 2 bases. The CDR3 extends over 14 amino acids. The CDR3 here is CASSSSGTYNEQFF. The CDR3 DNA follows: TGTGCCAGCAGTTCTAGCGGGACCTACAATGAGCAGTTCTTC.

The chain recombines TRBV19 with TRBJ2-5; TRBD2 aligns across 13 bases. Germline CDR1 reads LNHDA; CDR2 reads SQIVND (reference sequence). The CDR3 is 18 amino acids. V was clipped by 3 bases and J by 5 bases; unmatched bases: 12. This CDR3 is CASSILPGLAGVGETQYF. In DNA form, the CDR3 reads TGTGCCAGTAGTATTTTACCCGGACTAGCGGGAGTAGGCGAGACCCAGTACTTC.

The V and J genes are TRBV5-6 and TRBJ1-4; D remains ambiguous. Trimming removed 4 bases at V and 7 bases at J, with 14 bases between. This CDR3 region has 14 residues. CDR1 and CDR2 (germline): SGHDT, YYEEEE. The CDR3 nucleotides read TGTGCCAGCAGCATTCTGAATCGGGCTGAAAAACTGTTTTTT. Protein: CASSILNRAEKLFF.

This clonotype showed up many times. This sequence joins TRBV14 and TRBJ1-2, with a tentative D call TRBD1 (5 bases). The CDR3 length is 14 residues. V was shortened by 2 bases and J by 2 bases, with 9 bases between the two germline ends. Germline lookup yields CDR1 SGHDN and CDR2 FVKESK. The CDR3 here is CASSQRGANYGYTF. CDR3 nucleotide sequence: TGTGCCAGCAGCCAAAGAGGGGCGAACTATGGCTACACCTTC. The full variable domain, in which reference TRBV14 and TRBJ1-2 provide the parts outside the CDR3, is EAGVTQFPSHSVIEKGQTVTLRCDPISGHDNLYWYRRVMGKEIKFLLHFVKESKQDESGMPNNRFLAERTGGTYSTLKVQPAELEDSGVYFCASSQRGANYGYTFGSGTRLTVV.

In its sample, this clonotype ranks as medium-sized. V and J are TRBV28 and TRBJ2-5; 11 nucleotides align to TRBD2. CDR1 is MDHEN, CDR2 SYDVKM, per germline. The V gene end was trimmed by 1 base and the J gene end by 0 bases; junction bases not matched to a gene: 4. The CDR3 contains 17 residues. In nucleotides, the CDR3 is TGTGCCAGCAGTTTATTGGCTAGCGGGGGGTACCAAGAGACCCAGTACTTC. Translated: CASSLLASGGYQETQYF.

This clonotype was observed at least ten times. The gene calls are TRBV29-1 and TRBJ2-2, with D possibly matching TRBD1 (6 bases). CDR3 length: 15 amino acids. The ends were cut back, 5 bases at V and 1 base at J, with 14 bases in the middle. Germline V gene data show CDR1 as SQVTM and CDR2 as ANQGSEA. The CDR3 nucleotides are TGCAGCGTTATGGGACACTTAAAGAACACCGGGGAGCTGTTTTTT. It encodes CSVMGHLKNTGELFF.

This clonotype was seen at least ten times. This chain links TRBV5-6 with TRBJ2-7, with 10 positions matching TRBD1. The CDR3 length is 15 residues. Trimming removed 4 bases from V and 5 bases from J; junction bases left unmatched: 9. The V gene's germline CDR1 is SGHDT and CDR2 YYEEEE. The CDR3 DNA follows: TGTGCCAGCAGCCATCCGGGACAGGGGATCCACGAGCAGTACTTC. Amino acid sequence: CASSHPGQGIHEQYF.

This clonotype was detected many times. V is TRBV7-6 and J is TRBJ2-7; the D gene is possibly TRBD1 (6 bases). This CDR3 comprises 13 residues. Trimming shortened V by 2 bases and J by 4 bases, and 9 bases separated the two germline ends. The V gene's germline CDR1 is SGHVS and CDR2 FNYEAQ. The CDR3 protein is CASSLQQGYEQYF. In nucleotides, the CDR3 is TGTGCCAGCAGCTTACAACAGGGTTACGAGCAGTACTTC.